The next 31 T cell receptor beta chains were all read from a single sample in a study of blood T cell repertoires in COVID-19. Using immunoSEQ multiplex PCR, the repertoire was profiled, and TCRdb retains in-frame clones only, with some absent. The profile shows 55,000 to 75,000 clones, about 81% of them singletons. The material sequenced was peripheral blood. The receptor source for this set is an elderly man with acute or convalescent COVID-19.

This clone was found a few times. The genes are TRBV6-5 and TRBJ2-7; TRBD2 agrees at 14 bases. CDR1 MNHEY and CDR2 SVGAGI come from the germline V gene. V lost 5 bases to trimming and J lost 5 bases; unmatched junction nucleotides: 5. The CDR3 loop spans 15 amino acids. In DNA form, the CDR3 reads TGTGCCAGCAGTCCTCGGACTAGCGGGAGGCACGAGCAGTACTTC. Translation: CASSPRTSGRHEQYF.

In this sample, this clone turned up a few times. The chain employs TRBV28 and TRBJ2-7; D perhaps matches TRBD2 (6 bases). This CDR3 comprises 15 residues. Trimming pared 8 bases from V and 4 bases from J, leaving 21 bases between. Germline V gene data show CDR1 as MDHEN and CDR2 as SYDVKM. CDR3 sequence: CASSPLGLGLYEQYF. The CDR3 coding sequence is TGTGCCAGCTCCCCACTGGGACTTGGGTTGTACGAGCAGTACTTC.

The chain links TRBV2 to TRBJ2-1; D is perhaps TRBD2 (5 bases). CDR1 and CDR2 from the germline V gene are SNHLY and FYNNEI. The CDR3 consists of 16 residues. V was clipped by 6 bases and J by 7 bases, with 22 bases between them. CDR3 in DNA: TGTGCCAGCAGGGCAGGACCCGAGGGATTGTATAATGAGCAGTTCTTC. Translation gives CASRAGPEGLYNEQFF.

The CDR3 here is CASTLGVGSSYNEQFF. In nucleotides, the CDR3 is TGCGCCAGCACCCTCGGGGTCGGGAGCTCCTACAATGAGCAGTTCTTC. The V call is TRBV5-1, the J call TRBJ2-1, with a weak D call TRBD2 (6 bases). V was shortened by 6 bases and J by 0 bases, with 16 bases between the two germline ends. Germline values: CDR1 SGHRS, CDR2 YFSETQ. The CDR3 length is 16 residues.

The rearrangement links TRBV5-6 to TRBJ2-5; perhaps TRBD1 as D (6 bases). V was cut by 0 bases and J by 3 bases, with 9 bases left in between. The CDR3 length is 14 residues. Germline loops: CDR1 SGHDT, CDR2 YYEEEE. As DNA, the CDR3 is TGTGCCAGCAGCTTGGTAGGGGGAAAAGAGACCCAGTACTTC. Protein product: CASSLVGGKETQYF. The entire variable domain, with the rest obtained from reference TRBV5-6 and TRBJ2-5, is as follows: DAGVTQSPTHLIKTRGQQVTLRCSPKSGHDTVSWYQQALGQGPQFIFQYYEEEERQRGNFPDRFSGHQFPNYSSELNVNALLLGDSALYLCASSLVGGKETQYFGPGTRLLVL.

This chain joins TRBV29-1 and TRBJ1-2; 8 nucleotides agree with TRBD1. CDR1 SQVTM and CDR2 ANQGSEA come from the germline V gene. This CDR3 comprises 11 residues. The junction had 4 bases not matched to a gene; V was cut back by 6 bases and J by 7 bases. CDR3 region: CSVGTGGGYTF. In nucleotides, the CDR3 is TGCAGCGTGGGGACAGGTGGTGGCTACACCTTC.

The chain combines TRBV5-1 with TRBJ2-1; 13 bases are shared with TRBD2. CDR1 SGHRS and CDR2 YFSETQ come from the germline V gene. Unmatched junction bases numbered 2, after V lost 3 bases and J lost 2 bases. The CDR3 totals 16 residues. The CDR3 is CASSSGLAGAYNEQFF. As DNA, the CDR3 is TGCGCCAGCAGCTCAGGACTAGCGGGAGCCTACAATGAGCAGTTCTTC.

The chain employs TRBV3-1 (or the pseudogene TRBV3-2) and TRBJ1-2, with TRBD1 identical over 9 bases. With V trimmed by 6 bases and J by 4 bases, 3 bases remained unmatched. Germline loops: CDR1 LGHDT, CDR2 YNNKEL (reference sequence). The CDR3 loop spans 13 amino acids. The CDR3 here is CASRGQGVYGYTF. CDR3 bases: TGTGCCAGCAGGGGACAGGGTGTCTATGGCTACACCTTC.

The V gene is TRBV4-1, the J gene TRBJ1-5; D is ambiguous. V was cut by 6 bases and J by 3 bases, with 12 bases left in between. Germline V CDR1 and CDR2: MGHRA, YSYEKL. This CDR3 has 14 amino acids. The CDR3 sequence is CASRPAGSNQPQHF. In DNA, the CDR3 is TGCGCCAGCAGACCTGCGGGGTCCAATCAGCCCCAGCATTTT.

This rearrangement joins TRBV6-6 to TRBJ1-1; D is perhaps TRBD1 (6 bases). Trimming removed 2 bases at V and 9 bases at J, with 13 bases between. The germline V gene has CDR1 MNHNY and CDR2 SVGAGI (reference sequence). This CDR3 has 13 amino acids. CDR3 coding DNA: TGTGCCAGCAGTTACCGGAATGGACAGAAAGCTTTCTTT. This codes for CASSYRNGQKAFF.

The chain employs TRBV5-5 and TRBJ2-7, with 11 bases fitting TRBD1. Per the germline V gene, CDR1 is SGHKS and CDR2 is YYEKEE (reference sequence). There are 15 residues in the CDR3. Losses at the gene ends were 1 base for V and 7 bases for J; bases not matched to a gene: 7. This CDR3 is CASSLSGTGGWEQYF. In nucleotides, the CDR3 is TGTGCCAGCAGCTTGTCGGGGACAGGGGGTTGGGAGCAGTACTTC. Combining the CDR3 with reference TRBV5-5 and TRBJ2-7 gives the whole variable domain DAGVTQSPTHLIKTRGQQVTLRCSPISGHKSVSWYQQVLGQGPQFIFQYYEKEERGRGNFPDRFSARQFPNYSSELNVNALLLGDSALYLCASSLSGTGGWEQYFGPGTRLTVT.

The chain links TRBV7-2 to TRBJ1-2; D not certain. The germline V gene has CDR1 SGHTA and CDR2 FQGNSA. Trimming took off 8 bases at V and 6 bases at J, with 22 bases between the two ends. The CDR3 totals 15 residues. The CDR3 nucleotides are TGTGCCAGCGCCCCAAGATCGGAGGCGCGCGATGGCTACACCTTC. Amino acids: CASAPRSEARDGYTF.

The rearrangement joins TRBV6-5 to TRBJ2-7, with TRBD1 as a possible D gene (6 bases). CDR1 is MNHEY, CDR2 SVGAGI, per germline. V was pared by 7 bases and J by 2 bases, with 6 bases between. CDR3 length equals 11 residues. The CDR3 loop is CASNRAYEQYF. Here the CDR3 DNA reads TGTGCCAGCAACAGGGCCTACGAGCAGTACTTC.

The chain carries TRBV30 and TRBJ1-2; D is unresolved. The germline V gene has CDR1 GTSNPN and CDR2 SVGIG (reference sequence). The CDR3 contains 12 residues. V was shortened by 3 bases and J by 5 bases, with 10 bases between the two germline ends. The CDR3 region has the DNA TGTGCCTGGAGGGAGGCGCCATATGGCTACACCTTC. It specifies CAWREAPYGYTF.

The rearrangement joins TRBV11-3 to TRBJ2-5, with TRBD2 as a possible D gene (6 bases). V was trimmed by 4 bases and J by 5 bases, leaving 17 bases between them. Germline V CDR1 and CDR2: SGHNT, YENEEA. The CDR3 sequence is 15 residues long. As DNA, the CDR3 is TGTGCCAGCAGCTCGGCGGGGCGGTACGGGGAGACCCAGTACTTC. It specifies CASSSAGRYGETQYF.

The chain recombines TRBV5-1 with TRBJ2-5; a weak D match, TRBD1 (6 bases). V lost 4 bases and J 2 bases, leaving 12 bases between the germline ends. The germline V gene encodes CDR1 SGHRS and CDR2 YFSETQ. The CDR3 contains 14 residues. The CDR3, as DNA: TGCGCCAGCAGCCTGGACAGCTTGCAAGAGACCCAGTACTTC. It specifies CASSLDSLQETQYF. Full variable domain (outside the CDR3, taken from reference TRBV5-1 and TRBJ2-5): KAGVTQTPRYLIKTRGQQVTLSCSPISGHRSVSWYQQTPGQGLQFLFEYFSETQRNKGNFPGRFSGRQFSNSRSEMNVSTLELGDSALYLCASSLDSLQETQYFGPGTRLLVL.

The CDR3 DNA sequence: TGTGCCAGCAGTCGAGGGCACTACGAGCAGTACTTC. Translating gives CASSRGHYEQYF. This rearrangement joins TRBV6-2 or TRBV6-3 to TRBJ2-7, with a weak D call TRBD2 (5 bases). Germline V lookup: CDR1 MNHEY, CDR2 SVGEGT. This CDR3 is built from 12 residues. V was cut by 5 bases and J by 3 bases, with 8 bases left in between.

The gene calls are TRBV24-1 and TRBJ2-7; 7 positions agree with TRBD1. Germline assignment: CDR1 KGHDR and CDR2 SFDVKD. The CDR3 consists of 15 residues. Germline trimming cut 5 bases from V and 0 bases from J; bases unmatched to any gene: 6. This chain's CDR3 is CATSAKGARSYEQYF. As DNA, the CDR3 is TGTGCCACCAGTGCGAAGGGGGCTCGCTCCTACGAGCAGTACTTC.

The V call is TRBV18, the J call TRBJ2-1; 8 bases line up with TRBD2. The germline V gene has CDR1 KGHSH and CDR2 LQKENI. The CDR3 is 15 residues long. Losses at the gene ends were 6 bases for V and 4 bases for J; bases not matched to a gene: 8. The CDR3 sequence is CASSAGGSPYNEQFF. The CDR3 region has the DNA TGTGCCAGCTCGGCGGGAGGCTCCCCATACAATGAGCAGTTCTTC.

J is TRBJ2-7 and V is TRBV29-1, with 11 nucleotides matching TRBD1. Germline V gene lookup returns CDR1 SQVTM and CDR2 ANQGSEA. This CDR3 has 14 amino acids. V lost 4 bases and J lost 5; bases outside the gene matches: 7. CDR3 in amino acids: CSVASGTGGHEQYF. CDR3 sequence (DNA): TGCAGCGTTGCCTCCGGGACAGGGGGACACGAGCAGTACTTC.

The V and J genes are TRBV9 and TRBJ2-1; 8 nucleotides agree with TRBD2. This CDR3 comprises 13 residues. Germline V gene data show CDR1 as SGDLS and CDR2 as YYNGEE. The junction had 8 bases not matched to a gene; V was cut back by 2 bases and J by 13 bases. For the CDR3, the DNA is TGTGCCAGCAGCGTGGGACTAGGAAGGTTTCAGTTCTTC. Protein: CASSVGLGRFQFF. Variable domain in full (rest from reference TRBV9 and TRBJ2-1): DSGVTQTPKHLITATGQRVTLRCSPRSGDLSVYWYQQSLDQGLQFLIQYYNGEERAKGNILERFSAQQFPDLHSELNLSSLELGDSALYFCASSVGLGRFQFFGPGTRLTVL.

This sequence joins TRBV7-2 and TRBJ1-5; D unclear. V was trimmed by 4 bases and J by 7 bases, leaving 14 bases between them. This CDR3 is built from 14 residues. The germline V gene has CDR1 SGHTA and CDR2 FQGNSA. DNA for the CDR3: TGTGCCAGCAGCTCCAGTTGGGGAGGGCAGCCCCAGCATTTT. Translating gives CASSSSWGGQPQHF.

This chain joins TRBV19 and TRBJ1-4; no definite D call. Germline CDR1 and CDR2: LNHDA and SQIVND (reference sequence). The V and J ends lost 8 bases and 8 bases respectively, with 24 bases between them. The length of the CDR3 is 16 residues. DNA of the CDR3: TGTGCCAGTTCCTTAAATACAGAGCCAGGCCGCGAAAAACTGTTTTTT. Amino acids: CASSLNTEPGREKLFF.

V usage is TRBV7-9 and J usage is TRBJ2-7; maybe TRBD1 (6 bases). With 0 bases removed from V and 6 bases from J, the gap between germline ends came to 12 bases. Germline-derived CDR1 and CDR2 are SEHNR and FQNEAQ (reference sequence). The CDR3 is made up of 14 amino acids. DNA for the CDR3: TGTGCCAGCAGCTTAGCGGGGGCTTTAAGCGAGCAGTACTTC. This translates into CASSLAGALSEQYF.

This chain connects TRBV5-5 to TRBJ2-2, with a weak D call TRBD2 (6 bases). CDR1 is SGHKS and CDR2 is YYEKEE in the germline V gene (reference sequence). V dropped 0 bases and J dropped 2 bases, with 11 bases sitting between them. The CDR3 runs 16 residues. As DNA, the CDR3 is TGTGCCAGCAGCTTGGCCCGCGGGATCAACACCGGGGAGCTGTTTTTT. This translates into CASSLARGINTGELFF.

This clone was recorded once. This chain joins TRBV7-9 and TRBJ1-4, with TRBD1 as a possible D gene (5 bases). The CDR3 length is 14 residues. Germline V gene data show CDR1 as SEHNR and CDR2 as FQNEAQ (reference sequence). V lost 5 bases and J 8 bases, leaving 15 bases between the germline ends. The CDR3 reads CASSLVRGSEKLFF. CDR3 bases: TGTGCCAGCAGCCTCGTCCGGGGGTCCGAAAAACTGTTTTTT.

The gene calls are TRBV9 and TRBJ2-1, with TRBD2 identical over 10 bases. Germline CDR1 and CDR2: SGDLS and YYNGEE. The CDR3 runs 15 residues. The V segment lost 3 bases and the J segment 3 bases; nucleotides outside the gene matches: 3. The chain's CDR3 is CASSDSGGNYNEQFF. The CDR3 bases are TGTGCCAGCAGCGATAGCGGGGGGAACTACAATGAGCAGTTCTTC. Drawing the rest from reference TRBV9 and TRBJ2-1, the complete variable domain is DSGVTQTPKHLITATGQRVTLRCSPRSGDLSVYWYQQSLDQGLQFLIQYYNGEERAKGNILERFSAQQFPDLHSELNLSSLELGDSALYFCASSDSGGNYNEQFFGPGTRLTVL.

V gene TRBV30 combines with J gene TRBJ2-1; possibly TRBD1 for D (6 bases). There are 12 residues in the CDR3. CDR1 is GTSNPN and CDR2 is SVGIG in the germline V gene (reference sequence). V dropped 5 bases and J dropped 4 bases, with 9 bases sitting between them. In DNA, the CDR3 is TGTGCCTGGGGGGACACTTACAATGAGCAGTTCTTC. Its translation is CAWGDTYNEQFF.

This clone turned up a few times. This chain links TRBV7-2 with TRBJ2-5; 10 bases are shared with TRBD1. V was pared by 3 bases and J by 4 bases, with 5 bases of the junction left unmatched. CDR3 length equals 15 residues. Germline values: CDR1 SGHTA, CDR2 FQGNSA. The CDR3 nucleotides read TGTGCCAGCAGCTTTGACAGGGGGCCGGGAGAGACCCAGTACTTC. Translated, it gives CASSFDRGPGETQYF. The entire variable domain, with the rest obtained from reference TRBV7-2 and TRBJ2-5, is as follows: GAGVSQSPSNKVTEKGKDVELRCDPISGHTALYWYRQSLGQGLEFLIYFQGNSAPDKSGLPSDRFSAERTGGSVSTLTIQRTQQEDSAVYLCASSFDRGPGETQYFGPGTRLLVL.

The rearrangement uses TRBV19 and TRBJ1-6; D gene unclear. This CDR3 has 15 residues. V lost 4 bases to trimming and J lost 9 bases, with 16 bases between them. Germline V lookup: CDR1 LNHDA, CDR2 SQIVND (reference sequence). DNA for the CDR3: TGTGCCAGTAGTAATCCGGGGTGGAGAAGTTCACCCCTCCACTTT. Amino acids: CASSNPGWRSSPLHF.

V and J are TRBV7-3 and TRBJ2-7; TRBD1 matches at 8 bases. This CDR3 has 14 residues. Germline CDR1 and CDR2: SGHTA and FQGTGA. V shed 5 bases, J shed 1 base, and the junction held 4 bases outside the gene matches. In DNA, the CDR3 is TGTGCCAGCAGCCCAGGGGGCCAGTCCTACGAGCAGTACTTC. Its translation is CASSPGGQSYEQYF.